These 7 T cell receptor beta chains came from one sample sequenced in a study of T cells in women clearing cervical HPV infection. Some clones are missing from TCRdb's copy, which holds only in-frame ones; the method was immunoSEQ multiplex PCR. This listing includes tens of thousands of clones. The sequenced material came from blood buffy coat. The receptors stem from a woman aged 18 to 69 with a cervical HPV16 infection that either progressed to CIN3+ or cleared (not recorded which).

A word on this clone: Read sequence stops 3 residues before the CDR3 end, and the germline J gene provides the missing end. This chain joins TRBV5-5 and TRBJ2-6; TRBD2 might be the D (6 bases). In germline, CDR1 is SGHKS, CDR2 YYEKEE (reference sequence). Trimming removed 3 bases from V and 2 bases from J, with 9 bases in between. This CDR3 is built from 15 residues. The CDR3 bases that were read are TGTGCCAGCAGCTGGCGGGGAGCTGGGGCCAACGTC. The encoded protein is CASSWRGAGANV. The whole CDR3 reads CASSWRGAGANVLTF.

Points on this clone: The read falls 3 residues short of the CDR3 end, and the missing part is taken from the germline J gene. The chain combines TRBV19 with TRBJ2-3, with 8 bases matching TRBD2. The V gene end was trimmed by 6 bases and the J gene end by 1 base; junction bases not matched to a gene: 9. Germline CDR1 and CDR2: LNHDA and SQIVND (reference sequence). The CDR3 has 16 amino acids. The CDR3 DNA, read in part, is TGTGCCAGTAGGCGGTTCTCAGCGGGGGGCACAGATACG. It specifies CASRRFSAGGTDT. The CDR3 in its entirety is CASRRFSAGGTDTQYF.

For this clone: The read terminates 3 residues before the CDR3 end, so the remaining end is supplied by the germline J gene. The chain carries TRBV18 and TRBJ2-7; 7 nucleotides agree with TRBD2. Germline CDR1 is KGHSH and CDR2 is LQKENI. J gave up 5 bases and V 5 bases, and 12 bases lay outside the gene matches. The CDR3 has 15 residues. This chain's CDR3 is CASSITAGRVHEQYF. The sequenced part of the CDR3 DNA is TGTGCCAGCTCAATAACCGCAGGGAGGGTCCACGAG.

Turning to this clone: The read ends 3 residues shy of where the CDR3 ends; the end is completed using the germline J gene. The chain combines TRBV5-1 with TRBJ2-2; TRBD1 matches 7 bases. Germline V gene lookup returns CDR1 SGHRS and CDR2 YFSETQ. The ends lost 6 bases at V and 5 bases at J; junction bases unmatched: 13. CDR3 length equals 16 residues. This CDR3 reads CASTRLQGRGTGELFF. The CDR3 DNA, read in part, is TGCGCCAGCACCCGATTACAGGGGCGAGGGACCGGGGAG. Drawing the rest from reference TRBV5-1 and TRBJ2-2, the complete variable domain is KAGVTQTPRYLIKTRGQQVTLSCSPISGHRSVSWYQQTPGQGLQFLFEYFSETQRNKGNFPGRFSGRQFSNSRSEMNVSTLELGDSALYLCASTRLQGRGTGELFFGEGSRLTVL.

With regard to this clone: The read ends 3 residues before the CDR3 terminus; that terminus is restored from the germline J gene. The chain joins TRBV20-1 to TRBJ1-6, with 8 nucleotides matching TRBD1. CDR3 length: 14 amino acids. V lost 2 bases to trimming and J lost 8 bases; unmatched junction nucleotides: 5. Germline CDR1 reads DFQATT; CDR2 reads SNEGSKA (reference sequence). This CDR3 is CSARKDRGDSPLHF. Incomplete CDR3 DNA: TGCAGTGCTAGAAAAGACAGGGGTGATTCACCC.

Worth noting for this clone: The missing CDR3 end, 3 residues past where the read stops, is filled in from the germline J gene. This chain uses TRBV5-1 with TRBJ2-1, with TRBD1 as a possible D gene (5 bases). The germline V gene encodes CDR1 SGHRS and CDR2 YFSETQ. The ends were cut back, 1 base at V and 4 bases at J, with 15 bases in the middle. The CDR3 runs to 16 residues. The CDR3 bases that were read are TGCGCCAGCAGCTTGATGGGGCAGTCAGTTTACAATGAG. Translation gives CASSLMGQSVYNE. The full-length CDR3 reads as CASSLMGQSVYNEQFF.

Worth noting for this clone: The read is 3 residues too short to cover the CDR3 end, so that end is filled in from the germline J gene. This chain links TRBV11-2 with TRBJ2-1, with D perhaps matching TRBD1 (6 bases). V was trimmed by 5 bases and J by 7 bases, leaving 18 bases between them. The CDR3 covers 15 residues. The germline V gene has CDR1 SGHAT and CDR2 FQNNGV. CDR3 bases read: TGTGCCAGCAGCGATCGTAGGACAGTAGAAAATGAG. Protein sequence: CASSDRRTVENE. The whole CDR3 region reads CASSDRRTVENEQFF.